This entry lists 6 T cell receptor beta chains sequenced from one sample in a study of T cell responses to AZD1222 COVID-19 vaccine. Method: immunoSEQ multiplex PCR; TCRdb's copy keeps in-frame clones and lacks some. The sample holds around 79,000 clones, nearly 90% seen once. Here the sequenced sample was peripheral blood, taken on day 0 of AZD1222 vaccination. The source of these receptors is an adult in good health.

The rearrangement joins TRBV6-5 to TRBJ2-1; 7 bases match TRBD1. V lost 0 bases, J lost 6 bases, and 8 bases stayed unmatched. CDR3 length equals 16 residues. Germline assignment: CDR1 MNHEY and CDR2 SVGAGI. The CDR3 region is CASSYSLIDRANEQFF. As DNA, the CDR3 is TGTGCCAGCAGTTACTCATTGATAGACAGGGCCAATGAGCAGTTCTTC.

This clone was seen only a few times. The gene calls are TRBV5-1 and TRBJ1-3; D is undetermined. Germline V gene sequence: CDR1 SGHRS, CDR2 YFSETQ. The CDR3 contains 16 residues. V lost 4 bases and J lost 4, with 18 bases in between. The CDR3 DNA reads as TGCGCCAGCAGCGCACTACCCCGGAGTACGGGAAACACCATATATTTT. It translates to CASSALPRSTGNTIYF.

The chain uses TRBV7-2 and TRBJ2-3, with 7 positions matching TRBD2. This CDR3 is built from 13 residues. The germline V gene has CDR1 SGHTA and CDR2 FQGNSA. V gave up 3 bases and J gave up 9 bases; unmatched junction bases: 6. This chain's CDR3 is CASSLGGERTQYF. CDR3 sequence (DNA): TGTGCCAGCAGCTTGGGAGGGGAGCGGACGCAGTATTTT.

The chain joins TRBV11-2 to TRBJ1-5; tentative D call: TRBD1 (6 bases). Germline CDR1 is SGHAT and CDR2 is FQNNGV. This CDR3 has 13 residues. V shed 5 bases and J shed 7 bases, with 12 bases lying between them. As DNA, the CDR3 is TGTGCCAGCAGCGAGGAGGGGGGCCAGCCCCAGCATTTT. Encoded protein: CASSEEGGQPQHF.

The chain has TRBV5-1 and TRBJ2-7, with 7 nucleotides matching TRBD1. The V and J ends lost 4 bases and 0 bases, in that order; junction bases with no gene match: 4. Germline assignment: CDR1 SGHRS and CDR2 YFSETQ. The length of the CDR3 is 14 residues. CDR3 coding DNA: TGCGCCAGCAGCGCGACAGGGATCTCCTACGAGCAGTACTTC. Protein: CASSATGISYEQYF.

This rearrangement joins TRBV5-1 to TRBJ2-3; D perhaps matches TRBD2 (5 bases). The CDR3 runs 16 residues. Germline values: CDR1 SGHRS, CDR2 YFSETQ. The ends were cut back, 3 bases at V and 0 bases at J, with 14 bases in the middle. CDR3 in amino acids: CASSSLAGLSTDTQYF. CDR3 nucleotides: TGCGCCAGCAGCTCCCTCGCGGGTCTTAGCACAGATACGCAGTATTTT. The whole variable domain, filled in from reference TRBV5-1 and TRBJ2-3, reads KAGVTQTPRYLIKTRGQQVTLSCSPISGHRSVSWYQQTPGQGLQFLFEYFSETQRNKGNFPGRFSGRQFSNSRSEMNVSTLELGDSALYLCASSSLAGLSTDTQYFGPGTRLTVL.